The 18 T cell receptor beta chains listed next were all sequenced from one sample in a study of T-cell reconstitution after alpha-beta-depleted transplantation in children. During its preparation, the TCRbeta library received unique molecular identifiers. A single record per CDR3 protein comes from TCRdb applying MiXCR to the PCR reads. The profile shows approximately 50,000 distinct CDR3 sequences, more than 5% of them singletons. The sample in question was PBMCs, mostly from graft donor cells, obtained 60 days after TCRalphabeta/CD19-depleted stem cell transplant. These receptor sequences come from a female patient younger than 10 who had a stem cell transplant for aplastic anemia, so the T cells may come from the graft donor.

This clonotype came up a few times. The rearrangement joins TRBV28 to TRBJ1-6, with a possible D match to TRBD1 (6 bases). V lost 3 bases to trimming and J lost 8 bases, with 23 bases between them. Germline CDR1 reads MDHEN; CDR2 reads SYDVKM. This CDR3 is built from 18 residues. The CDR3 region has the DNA TGTGCCAGCAGTTTGGGCCTGCACGGGGGCCTGCTTTATTCACCCCTCCACTTT. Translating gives CASSLGLHGGLLYSPLHF. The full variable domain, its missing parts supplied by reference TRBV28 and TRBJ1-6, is DVKVTQSSRYLVKRTGEKVFLECVQDMDHENMFWYRQDPGLGLRLIYFSYDVKMKEKGDIPEGYSVSREKKERFSLILESASTNQTSMYLCASSLGLHGGLLYSPLHFGNGTRLTVT.

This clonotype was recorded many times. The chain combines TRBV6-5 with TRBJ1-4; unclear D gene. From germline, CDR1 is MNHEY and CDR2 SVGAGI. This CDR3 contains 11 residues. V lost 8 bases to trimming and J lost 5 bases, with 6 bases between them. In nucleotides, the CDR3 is TGTGCCAGCGGGGAAAATGAAAAACTGTTTTTT. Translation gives CASGENEKLFF.

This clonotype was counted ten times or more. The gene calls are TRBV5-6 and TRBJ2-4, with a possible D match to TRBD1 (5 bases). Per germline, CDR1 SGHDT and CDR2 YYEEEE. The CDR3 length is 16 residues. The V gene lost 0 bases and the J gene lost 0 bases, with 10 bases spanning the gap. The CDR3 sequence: CASSLGQPLAKNIQYF. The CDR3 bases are TGTGCCAGCAGCTTGGGACAGCCCCTAGCCAAAAACATTCAGTACTTC.

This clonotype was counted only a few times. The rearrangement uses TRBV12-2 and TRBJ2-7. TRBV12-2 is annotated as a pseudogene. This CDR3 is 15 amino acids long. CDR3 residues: CASRLVDRRSGEQYF. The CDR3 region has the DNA TGTGCAAGTCGCTTAGTGGACCGAAGGTCTGGCGAGCAGTACTTC.

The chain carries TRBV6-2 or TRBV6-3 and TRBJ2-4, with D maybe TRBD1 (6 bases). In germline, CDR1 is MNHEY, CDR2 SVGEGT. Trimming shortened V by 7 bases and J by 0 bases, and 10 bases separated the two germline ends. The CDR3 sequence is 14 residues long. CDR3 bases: TGTGCCAGCAAACCACAGGGAGCCAAAAACATTCAGTACTTC. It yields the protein CASKPQGAKNIQYF.

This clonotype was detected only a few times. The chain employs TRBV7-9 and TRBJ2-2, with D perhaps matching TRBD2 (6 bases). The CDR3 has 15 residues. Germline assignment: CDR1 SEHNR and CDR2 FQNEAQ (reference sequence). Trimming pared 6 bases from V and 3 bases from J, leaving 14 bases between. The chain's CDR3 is CASSPQGGDTGELFF. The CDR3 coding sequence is TGTGCCAGCAGTCCCCAAGGAGGGGACACCGGGGAGCTGTTTTTT.

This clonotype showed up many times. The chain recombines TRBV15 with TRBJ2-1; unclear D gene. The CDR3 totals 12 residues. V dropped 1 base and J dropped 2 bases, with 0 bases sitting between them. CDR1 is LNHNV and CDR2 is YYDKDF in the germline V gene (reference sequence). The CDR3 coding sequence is TGTGCCACCAGCAGAGCCTACAATGAGCAGTTCTTC. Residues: CATSRAYNEQFF. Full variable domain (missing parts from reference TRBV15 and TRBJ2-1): DAMVIQNPRYQVTQFGKPVTLSCSQTLNHNVMYWYQQKSSQAPKLLFHYYDKDFNNEADTPDNFQSRRPNTSFCFLDIRSPGLGDTAMYLCATSRAYNEQFFGPGTRLTVL.

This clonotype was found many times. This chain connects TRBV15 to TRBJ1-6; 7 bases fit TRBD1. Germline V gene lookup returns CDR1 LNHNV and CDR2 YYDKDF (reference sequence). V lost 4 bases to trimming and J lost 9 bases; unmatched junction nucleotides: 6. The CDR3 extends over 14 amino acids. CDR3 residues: CATSIPGQTSPLHF. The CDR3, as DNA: TGTGCCACCAGCATCCCGGGACAGACTTCACCCCTCCACTTT.

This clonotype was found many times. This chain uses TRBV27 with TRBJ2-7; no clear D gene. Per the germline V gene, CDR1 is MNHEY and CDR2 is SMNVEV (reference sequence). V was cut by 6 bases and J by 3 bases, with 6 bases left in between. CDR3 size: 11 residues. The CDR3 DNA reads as TGTGCCAGCAGCTCCATCTACGAGCAGTACTTC. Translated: CASSSIYEQYF.

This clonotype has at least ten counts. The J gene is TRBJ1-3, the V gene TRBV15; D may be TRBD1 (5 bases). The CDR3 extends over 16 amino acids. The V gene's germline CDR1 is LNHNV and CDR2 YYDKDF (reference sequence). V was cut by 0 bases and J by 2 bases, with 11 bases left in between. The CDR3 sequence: CATSREYSGTGNTIYF. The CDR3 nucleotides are TGTGCCACCAGCAGAGAGTACTCAGGGACTGGAAACACCATATATTTT.

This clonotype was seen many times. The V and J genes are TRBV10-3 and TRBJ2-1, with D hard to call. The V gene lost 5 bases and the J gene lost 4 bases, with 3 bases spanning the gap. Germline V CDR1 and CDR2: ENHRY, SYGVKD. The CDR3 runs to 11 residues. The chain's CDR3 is CAISLYNEQFF. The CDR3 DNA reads TGTGCCATCAGTCTTTACAATGAGCAGTTCTTC.

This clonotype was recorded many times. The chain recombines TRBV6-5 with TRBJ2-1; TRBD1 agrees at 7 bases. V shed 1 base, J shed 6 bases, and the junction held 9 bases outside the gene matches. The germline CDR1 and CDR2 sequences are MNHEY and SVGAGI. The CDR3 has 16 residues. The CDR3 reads CASSYLRKGASNEQFF. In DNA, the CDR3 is TGTGCCAGCAGTTACTTACGGAAGGGGGCGAGCAATGAGCAGTTCTTC.

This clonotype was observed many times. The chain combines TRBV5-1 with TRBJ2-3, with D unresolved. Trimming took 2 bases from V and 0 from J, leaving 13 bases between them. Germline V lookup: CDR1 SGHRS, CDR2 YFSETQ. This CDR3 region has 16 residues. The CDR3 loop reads CASSFVGRPSTDTQYF. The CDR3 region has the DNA TGCGCCAGCAGCTTTGTTGGGCGCCCTAGCACAGATACGCAGTATTTT. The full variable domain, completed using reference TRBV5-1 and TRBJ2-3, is KAGVTQTPRYLIKTRGQQVTLSCSPISGHRSVSWYQQTPGQGLQFLFEYFSETQRNKGNFPGRFSGRQFSNSRSEMNVSTLELGDSALYLCASSFVGRPSTDTQYFGPGTRLTVL.

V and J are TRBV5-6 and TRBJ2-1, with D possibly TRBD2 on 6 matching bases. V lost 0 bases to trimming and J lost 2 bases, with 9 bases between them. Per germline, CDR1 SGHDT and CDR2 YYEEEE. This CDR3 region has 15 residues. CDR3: CASSLGRGPYNEQFF. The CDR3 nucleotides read TGTGCCAGCAGCTTGGGGCGGGGACCCTACAATGAGCAGTTCTTC.

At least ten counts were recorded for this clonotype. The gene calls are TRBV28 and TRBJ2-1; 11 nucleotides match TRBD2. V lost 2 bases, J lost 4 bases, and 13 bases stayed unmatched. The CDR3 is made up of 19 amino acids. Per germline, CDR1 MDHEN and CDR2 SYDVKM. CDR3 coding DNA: TGTGCCAGCAGTTTAAGTATTGGGGCTAGCGGGAGGATATACAATGAGCAGTTCTTC. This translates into CASSLSIGASGRIYNEQFF.

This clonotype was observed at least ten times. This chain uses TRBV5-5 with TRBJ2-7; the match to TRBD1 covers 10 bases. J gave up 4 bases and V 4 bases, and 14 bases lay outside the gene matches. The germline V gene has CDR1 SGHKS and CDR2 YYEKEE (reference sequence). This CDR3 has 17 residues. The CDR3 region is CASSPRQGANIPYEQYF. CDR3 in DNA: TGTGCCAGCAGCCCCCGACAGGGGGCCAACATACCTTACGAGCAGTACTTC.

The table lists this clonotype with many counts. CDR3 sequence (DNA): TGTGCCAGCAGCTTAGCTGGACTAGCTAATGAGCAGTTCTTC. Its protein is CASSLAGLANEQFF. The chain links TRBV7-2 to TRBJ2-1; 8 bases agree with TRBD2. The V segment lost 0 bases and the J segment 7 bases; nucleotides outside the gene matches: 2. Germline assignment: CDR1 SGHTA and CDR2 FQGNSA. This CDR3 comprises 14 residues.

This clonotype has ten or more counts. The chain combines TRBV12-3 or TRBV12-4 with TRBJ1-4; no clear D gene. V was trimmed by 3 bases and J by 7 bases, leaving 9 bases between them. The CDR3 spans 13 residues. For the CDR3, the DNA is TGTGCCAGCAGTTTTGTAGTGGGTGAAAAACTGTTTTTT. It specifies CASSFVVGEKLFF.